These 25 T cell receptor beta chains were all obtained from the same sample, sequenced in a study of blood T cell repertoires in COVID-19. The method was immunoSEQ multiplex PCR; TCRdb's version includes in-frame clones alone and lacks a portion of them. Of roughly 30,000 clones listed, around 85% were seen once; the top ten hold about 15%. Sequences were obtained from peripheral blood. The receptors derive from a human donor with acute or convalescent COVID-19. The donor label of this sample is uncertain.

The chain recombines TRBV7-9 with TRBJ1-2; the D gene is possibly TRBD1 (5 bases). Trimming took 1 base from V and 5 from J, leaving 17 bases between them. CDR1 SEHNR and CDR2 FQNEAQ come from the germline V gene (reference sequence). This CDR3 has 16 amino acids. The CDR3 spells CASSLGGAEKGYGYTF. The DNA of the CDR3 is TGTGCCAGCAGCTTAGGCGGGGCGGAAAAGGGGTATGGCTACACCTTC.

The chain carries TRBV9 and TRBJ1-5; D is possibly TRBD1 (5 bases). The CDR3 loop spans 14 amino acids. V gave up 0 bases and J gave up 9 bases, with 13 bases separating them. Germline V gene data show CDR1 as SGDLS and CDR2 as YYNGEE. CDR3 DNA sequence: TGTGCCAGCAGCGTAGGGGGCGCGGAGGGGCCCCAGCATTTT. Protein: CASSVGGAEGPQHF.

The chain employs TRBV15 and TRBJ1-2; TRBD1 is a possible D gene (6 bases). This CDR3 has 15 amino acids. Trimming removed 3 bases at V and 7 bases at J, with 18 bases between. Germline values: CDR1 LNHNV, CDR2 YYDKDF (reference sequence). CDR3 in amino acids: CATSRPRGGRGGYTF. The CDR3 nucleotides read TGTGCCACCAGCAGGCCCCGAGGGGGTCGTGGTGGCTACACCTTC.

This chain uses TRBV4-1 with TRBJ1-4; 8 positions agree with TRBD1. CDR3 size: 16 residues. Trimming removed 1 base from V and 8 bases from J; junction bases left unmatched: 9. Germline CDR1 reads MGHRA; CDR2 reads YSYEKL. For the CDR3, the DNA is TGCGCCAGCAGCCAAGGGCAGGGGGCTTTTGGCGAAAAACTGTTTTTT. It yields the protein CASSQGQGAFGEKLFF.

The chain employs TRBV19 and TRBJ1-3; D possibly corresponds to TRBD1 (6 bases). The germline V gene has CDR1 LNHDA and CDR2 SQIVND (reference sequence). Trimming removed 3 bases from V and 2 bases from J, with 8 bases in between. The CDR3 is 14 residues long. The CDR3 DNA reads TGTGCCAGTAGTATTTCAGGGGCTGGAAACACCATATATTTT. Protein product: CASSISGAGNTIYF.

The chain employs TRBV6-5 and TRBJ1-5; no clear D gene. Germline loops: CDR1 MNHEY, CDR2 SVGAGI. V was pared by 8 bases and J by 1 base, with 12 bases between. The CDR3 covers 14 residues. The CDR3 is CASATSRSNQPQHF. In DNA, the CDR3 is TGTGCCAGCGCCACTTCCCGAAGCAATCAGCCCCAGCATTTT.

J is TRBJ1-2 and V is TRBV28; 7 nucleotides match TRBD1. Germline assignment: CDR1 MDHEN and CDR2 SYDVKM. This CDR3 has 14 amino acids. J lost 5 bases, V lost 2 bases, and 5 bases had no gene match. In nucleotides, the CDR3 is TGTGCCAGCAGTTTACAATGGGACAGTTATGGCTACACCTTC. This codes for CASSLQWDSYGYTF.

The chain has TRBV3-1 (or the pseudogene TRBV3-2) and TRBJ2-1; 7 nucleotides match TRBD2. The CDR3 consists of 17 residues. Trimming took 6 bases from V and 6 from J; bases not matched to a gene: 17. Germline-derived CDR1 and CDR2 are LGHDT and YNNKEL (reference sequence). CDR3 region: CASSSSALSPGGNEQFF. The CDR3 nucleotides read TGTGCCAGCAGTTCCTCGGCCCTCTCCCCGGGAGGCAATGAGCAGTTCTTC.

V is TRBV4-3 and J is TRBJ2-2; maybe TRBD2 (6 bases). The length of the CDR3 is 16 residues. Trimming stripped 2 bases from V and 3 bases from J, with 13 bases between. CDR1 is LGHNA and CDR2 is YSLEER in the germline V gene. The CDR3 DNA reads TGCGCCAGCAGCCAACAGTGGACTACGGACACCGGGGAGCTGTTTTTT. Residues: CASSQQWTTDTGELFF.

On this clone: Other DNA sequences from this sample encode an identical CDR3 as well. In nucleotides, the CDR3 is TGTGCCAGCAGTCGAGGGGAGACCCAGTACTTC. This translates into CASSRGETQYF. J is TRBJ2-5 and V is TRBV12-3 or TRBV12-4; D is possibly TRBD2 (5 bases). With 5 bases removed from V and 5 bases from J, the gap between germline ends came to 6 bases. The CDR3 covers 11 residues.

This chain uses TRBV19 with TRBJ1-1, with a possible D match to TRBD1 (6 bases). This CDR3 spans 12 amino acids. The germline CDR1 and CDR2 sequences are LNHDA and SQIVND (reference sequence). Trimming took off 5 bases at V and 5 bases at J, with 9 bases between the two ends. CDR3 nucleotides: TGTGCCAGTAGTCTGAGGGGGACTGAAGCTTTCTTT. This sequence encodes CASSLRGTEAFF. The whole variable domain, remainder taken from reference TRBV19 and TRBJ1-1, is DGGITQSPKYLFRKEGQNVTLSCEQNLNHDAMYWYRQDPGQGLRLIYYSQIVNDFQKGDIAEGYSVSREKKESFPLTVTSAQKNPTAFYLCASSLRGTEAFFGQGTRLTVV.

The rearrangement joins TRBV21-1 to TRBJ1-2; the table's D gene call, TRBD1, was not cross checked with the DNA. TRBV21-1 is a recognized pseudogene. CDR3 length equals 14 residues. CDR3 sequence reads: CASSKQGACSGYTF. In DNA, the CDR3 is TGTGCCAGCAGCAAACAGGGGGCCTGTAGTGGCTACACCTTC.

The chain uses TRBV27 and TRBJ2-3, with D maybe TRBD1 (5 bases). V shed 5 bases and J shed 2 bases, with 11 bases lying between them. The CDR3 is 14 amino acids. Germline assignment: CDR1 MNHEY and CDR2 SMNVEV (reference sequence). CDR3 protein: CASSEMDTTDTQYF. The CDR3 DNA follows: TGTGCCAGCAGTGAGATGGACACCACAGATACGCAGTATTTT.

The chain combines TRBV10-2 with TRBJ2-1, with TRBD2 matching 7 bases. There are 15 residues in the CDR3. Germline values: CDR1 WSHSY, CDR2 SAAADI. Trimming cost V 5 bases and J 6 bases; bases outside gene matches: 10. CDR3 residues: CASSSGLGGSNEQFF. The CDR3 DNA follows: TGCGCCAGCAGTTCCGGACTAGGAGGTAGCAATGAGCAGTTCTTC.

CDR3 sequence (DNA): TGTGCCAGCACCAGGGATCATCAGCCCCAGCATTTT. Translating gives CASTRDHQPQHF. The chain couples TRBV12-3 or TRBV12-4 to TRBJ1-5, with a weak D call TRBD1 (5 bases). The CDR3 sequence is 12 residues long. V dropped 7 bases and J dropped 5 bases, with 9 bases sitting between them.

CDR3 sequence reads: CASSQEGRVTEAFF. The DNA for the CDR3 is TGCGCCAGCAGCCAAGAGGGGAGGGTCACTGAAGCTTTCTTT. The rearrangement uses TRBV4-1 and TRBJ1-1; D gene uncertain. The CDR3 is made up of 14 amino acids. In germline, CDR1 is MGHRA, CDR2 YSYEKL. The germline V and J ends were trimmed by 0 bases and 4 bases, with 9 bases remaining between them.

This chain uses TRBV6-1 with TRBJ2-3; D is possibly TRBD1 (6 bases). Germline V gene data show CDR1 as MNHNS and CDR2 as SASEGT. The CDR3 is 14 residues long. V lost 3 bases and J 7 bases, leaving 14 bases between the germline ends. The CDR3 is CASSDRGGRNTQYF. The CDR3 DNA is TGTGCCAGCAGTGACCGAGGGGGTAGAAATACGCAGTATTTT.

With respect to this clone: The junction departs from germline at one end; a sequencing error may be responsible. J is TRBJ1-1 and V is TRBV12-3 or TRBV12-4; no clear D. This CDR3 has 12 residues. The CDR3 DNA reads as TGTGCCAGCAGTCCCCGGAACAGTGAAGCTTTCTTT. This encodes CASSPRNSEAFF.

This sequence joins TRBV5-5 and TRBJ1-2; tentatively, D is TRBD1 (5 bases). Germline V CDR1 and CDR2: SGHKS, YYEKEE (reference sequence). V lost 3 bases and J 8 bases, leaving 11 bases between the germline ends. This CDR3 has 12 residues. The CDR3: CASSWAGDGYTF. The CDR3 DNA reads as TGTGCCAGCAGCTGGGCGGGGGACGGCTACACCTTC.

J is TRBJ1-1 and V is TRBV29-1; TRBD1 matches 7 bases. Trimming took 0 bases from V and 7 from J; bases not matched to a gene: 8. CDR1 and CDR2 (germline): SQVTM, ANQGSEA. The CDR3 is 14 amino acids. The CDR3 reads CSVEDRTGRIEAFF. The CDR3 DNA reads as TGCAGCGTTGAAGATCGGACAGGCAGGATTGAAGCTTTCTTT.

The chain joins TRBV6-1 to TRBJ1-2; TRBD1 aligns across 9 bases. CDR3 length: 15 residues. Germline V gives CDR1 MNHNS, CDR2 SASEGT. The junction had 5 bases not matched to a gene; V was cut back by 5 bases and J by 1 base. CDR3 sequence reads: CASSLQGAVNYGYTF. The CDR3 DNA follows: TGTGCCAGCAGTTTACAGGGGGCCGTTAACTATGGCTACACCTTC.

This sequence joins TRBV5-6 and TRBJ2-2; D perhaps matches TRBD2 (5 bases). Germline V gene lookup returns CDR1 SGHDT and CDR2 YYEEEE. Trimming stripped 5 bases from V and 5 bases from J, with 19 bases between. This CDR3 contains 16 residues. The CDR3 region has the DNA TGTGCCAGCAGTTTCCGCATGGACTCACAAACCGGGGAGCTGTTTTTT. Amino acids: CASSFRMDSQTGELFF.

This sequence joins TRBV28 and TRBJ2-5; 9 bases fit TRBD1. J was trimmed by 1 base and V by 2 bases; bases with no gene match: 5. CDR3 length equals 16 residues. Germline V gene sequence: CDR1 MDHEN, CDR2 SYDVKM. CDR3 amino acids: CASSLLGTGIQETQYF. The CDR3 DNA reads as TGTGCCAGCAGTTTACTCGGGACAGGGATCCAAGAGACCCAGTACTTC.

The V and J genes are TRBV5-4 and TRBJ2-1; perhaps TRBD1 as D (5 bases). Trimming removed 4 bases from V and 1 base from J, with 15 bases in between. Germline values: CDR1 SGHNT, CDR2 YYREEE (reference sequence). The CDR3 runs to 16 residues. As DNA, the CDR3 is TGTGCCAGCAGCCGCGACAGCTCAAGTTCCTACAATGAGCAGTTCTTC. Encoded protein: CASSRDSSSSYNEQFF.

V and J are TRBV28 and TRBJ1-1; D gene uncertain. The CDR3 is 12 residues long. The germline V gene has CDR1 MDHEN and CDR2 SYDVKM. The V end lost 7 bases, the J end lost 0 bases, and 6 bases lay between the germline ends. CDR3 nucleotides: TGTGCCAGCAACGACTTGAACACTGAAGCTTTCTTT. Its protein product is CASNDLNTEAFF. Variable domain in full (rest from reference TRBV28 and TRBJ1-1): DVKVTQSSRYLVKRTGEKVFLECVQDMDHENMFWYRQDPGLGLRLIYFSYDVKMKEKGDIPEGYSVSREKKERFSLILESASTNQTSMYLCASNDLNTEAFFGQGTRLTVV.